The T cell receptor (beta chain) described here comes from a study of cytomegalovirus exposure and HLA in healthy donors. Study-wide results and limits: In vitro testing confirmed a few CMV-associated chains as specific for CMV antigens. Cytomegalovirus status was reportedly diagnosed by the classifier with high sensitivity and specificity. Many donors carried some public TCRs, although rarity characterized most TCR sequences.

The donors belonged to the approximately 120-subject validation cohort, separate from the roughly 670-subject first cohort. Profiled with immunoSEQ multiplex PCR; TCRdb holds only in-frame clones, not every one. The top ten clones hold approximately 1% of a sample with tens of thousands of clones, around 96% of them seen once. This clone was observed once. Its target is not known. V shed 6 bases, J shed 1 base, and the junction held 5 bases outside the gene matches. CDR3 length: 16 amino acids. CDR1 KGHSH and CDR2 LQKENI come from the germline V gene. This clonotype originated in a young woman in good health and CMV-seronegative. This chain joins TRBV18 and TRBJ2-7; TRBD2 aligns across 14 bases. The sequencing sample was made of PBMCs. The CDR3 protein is CASSQGLAGGSYEQYF. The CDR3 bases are TGTGCCAGCTCCCAAGGACTAGCGGGAGGATCCTACGAGCAGTACTTC.